A selection of T cell receptor beta chains follows, all from one sample in a study of CD8+CD57+ T cells in acquired aplastic anemia. TCRdb ran MiXCR on the reads and lists one entry per CDR3 protein. The sample holds 180,000 or so distinct CDR3 sequences, about half seen once. Sequencing was done on a sample of sorted CD4+, CD8+, or CD8+CD57+ T cells (not recorded which) from PBMCs. The source of these receptors is a human donor in good health. CDR3s include the opening cysteine and the closing phenylalanine or tryptophan. The D gene is left open where the match is weak. Only some rows state a clone size, as once, few, many or a class for expanded clones.

D | J | size | V | CDR3 | DNA
. | TRBJ1-5 | . | TRBV29-1 | CSVGQINQPQHF | TGCAGCGTCGGACAGATAAATCAGCCCCAGCATTTT
. | TRBJ2-5 | once | TRBV10-2 | CASSESRRGIQETQYF | TGCGCCAGCAGTGAGTCCCGTAGAGGGATCCAAGAGACCCAGTACTTC
. | TRBJ2-4 | . | TRBV6-1 | CASSDISGGVAKNIQYF | TGTGCCAGCAGTGATATCTCAGGTGGAGTAGCCAAAAACATTCAGTACTTC
. | TRBJ2-3 | . | TRBV6-1 | CASRRERIGGADTQYF | TGTGCCAGCAGACGGGAGCGTATAGGGGGTGCAGATACGCAGTATTTT
TRBD1 | TRBJ2-7 | many | TRBV20-1 | CSARENRGSYEQYF | TGCAGTGCTAGGGAAAACAGGGGCTCCTACGAGCAGTACTTC
TRBD2 | TRBJ2-3 | many | TRBV4-2 | CASSQVSAGGVDTQYF | TGTGCCAGCAGCCAAGTGTCAGCGGGAGGGGTAGATACGCAGTATTTT
. | TRBJ2-1 | . | TRBV20-1 | CSARGPTSYNEQFF | TGCAGTGCTAGGGGCCCCACCTCCTACAATGAGCAGTTCTTC
. | TRBJ1-2 | few | TRBV28 | CASSGVRDPRSYGYTF | TGTGCCAGCAGTGGAGTCCGGGACCCGAGAAGCTATGGCTACACCTTC
. | TRBJ1-1 | many | TRBV20-1 | CSAAGTLNTEAFF | TGCAGTGCCGCCGGGACACTAAACACTGAAGCTTTCTTT
. | TRBJ1-2 | many | TRBV5-6 | CASSSGQREYGYTF | TGTGCCAGCAGCTCTGGACAGCGAGAATATGGCTACACCTTC
. | TRBJ2-3 | many | TRBV29-1 | CSVATGTQSTDTQYF | TGCAGCGTCGCCACCGGGACTCAGAGCACAGATACGCAGTATTTT
TRBD2 | TRBJ2-1 | few | TRBV20-1 | CSASGRLAGHRTNQQFF | TGCAGTGCTAGTGGGCGACTAGCGGGCCACCGAACCAATCAGCAGTTCTTC
. | TRBJ1-1 | . | TRBV10-3 | CAISESGVTVNTEAFF | TGTGCCATCAGTGAGTCTGGTGTGACAGTGAACACTGAAGCTTTCTTT
TRBD1 | TRBJ1-4 | . | TRBV25-1 | CASSEKAPGTGEKLFF | TGTGCCAGCAGTGAAAAGGCCCCGGGGACAGGGGAAAAACTGTTTTTT
TRBD2 | TRBJ2-1 | many | TRBV7-3 | CASSLAGGYNEQFF | TGTGCCAGCAGCTTGGCGGGAGGGTACAATGAGCAGTTCTTC
TRBD2 | TRBJ2-3 | many | TRBV20-1 | CSARVAGVTDTQYF | TGCAGTGCTAGAGTAGCGGGGGTCACAGATACGCAGTATTTT
TRBD1 | TRBJ1-5 | once | TRBV10-3 | CAISERNGQGNQPQHF | TGTGCCATCAGTGAGAGGAACGGACAGGGCAATCAGCCCCAGCATTTT
TRBD1 | TRBJ1-2 | . | TRBV20-1 | CSATLDRDHYGYTF | TGCAGTGCTACTCTCGACAGGGACCACTATGGCTACACCTTC
TRBD2 | TRBJ2-7 | . | TRBV7-6 | CASSKSGGSSYEQYF | TGTGCCAGCAGCAAGAGCGGGGGTAGCTCCTACGAGCAGTACTTC
TRBD2 | TRBJ2-7 | few | TRBV20-1 | CSAVAGGNSYEQYF | TGCAGTGCCGTAGCGGGGGGCAACTCCTACGAGCAGTACTTC
. | TRBJ1-2 | few | TRBV10-3 | CAIGASAESYGYTF | TGTGCCATCGGTGCCTCAGCCGAATCCTATGGCTACACCTTC
. | TRBJ2-3 | many | TRBV4-2 | CASSQNPGTSTDTQYF | TGTGCCAGCAGCCAAAATCCCGGGACTAGCACAGATACGCAGTATTTT
. | TRBJ2-6 | . | TRBV24-1 | CATKGRVPGPTRSGANVLTF | TGTGCCACCAAGGGTCGTGTTCCGGGGCCCACACGGTCTGGGGCCAACGTCCTGACTTTC
. | TRBJ2-5 | . | TRBV30 | CAWSVYGVPTQETQYF | TGTGCCTGGAGTGTATATGGCGTACCCACTCAAGAGACCCAGTACTTC
. | TRBJ2-3 | . | TRBV2 | CATPFADTQYF | TGTGCCACTCCCTTCGCAGATACGCAGTATTTT
. | TRBJ2-7 | . | TRBV20-1 | CSARGDPRSDTYEQYF | TGCAGTGCTAGGGGAGACCCTCGAAGCGATACCTACGAGCAGTACTTC
. | TRBJ1-2 | . | TRBV24-1 | CATSDFVYGYTF | TGTGCCACCAGTGATTTCGTCTATGGCTACACCTTC
. | TRBJ1-2 | many | TRBV7-9 | CASSLTEFYGYTF | TGTGCCAGCAGCTTAACAGAGTTCTATGGCTACACCTTC
. | TRBJ2-2 | few | TRBV10-3 | CAISEGAGRTGELFF | TGTGCCATCAGTGAGGGAGCAGGGCGCACCGGGGAGCTGTTTTTT
TRBD2 | TRBJ2-1 | . | TRBV12-3/TRBV12-4 | CASSPLKRGGQGEQFF | TGTGCCAGCAGTCCTCTCAAGCGGGGGGGTCAAGGGGAGCAGTTCTTC
. | TRBJ2-5 | many | TRBV2 | CASNGIQETQYF | TGTGCCAGCAATGGGATCCAAGAGACCCAGTACTTC
TRBD2 | TRBJ2-5 | . | TRBV5-1 | CASSLAGGVETQYF | TGCGCCAGCAGCTTGGCCGGGGGGGTTGAGACCCAGTACTTC
. | TRBJ1-2 | once | TRBV11-2 | CASSFAGSNYGYTF | TGTGCCAGCAGCTTTGCGGGTTCTAACTATGGCTACACCTTC
TRBD2 | TRBJ2-2 | . | TRBV28 | CASSPGLKSGELFF | TGTGCCAGCAGCCCGGGACTAAAGTCCGGGGAGCTGTTTTTT
. | TRBJ2-7 | . | TRBV3-1 | CASSPRTEASYEQYF | TGTGCCAGCAGCCCCCGGACAGAGGCCTCCTACGAGCAGTACTTC
. | TRBJ2-5 | many | TRBV25-1 | CASSEPAGGETQYF | TGTGCCAGCAGTGAACCCGCAGGGGGGGAGACCCAGTACTTC
. | TRBJ2-3 | . | TRBV19 | CASSILGDTQYF | TGTGCCAGTAGTATCTTGGGAGATACGCAGTATTTT
. | TRBJ1-1 | many | TRBV9 | CASSRAGTPNTEAFF | TGTGCCAGCAGTCGAGCCGGGACCCCGAACACTGAAGCTTTCTTT
. | TRBJ1-5 | . | TRBV4-2 | CASSPGRVASNQPQHF | TGTGCCAGCAGCCCGGGGAGGGTTGCGAGCAATCAGCCCCAGCATTTT
. | TRBJ1-1 | many | TRBV5-1 | CASSLGPGGTEAFF | TGCGCCAGCAGCTTGGGCCCGGGCGGCACTGAAGCTTTCTTT
TRBD2 | TRBJ2-7 | few | TRBV7-9 | CASSLLAGGEQYF | TGTGCCAGCAGCTTGCTAGCGGGAGGGGAGCAGTACTTC
. | TRBJ1-1 | . | TRBV10-2 | CASGGRGLAGKTEAFF | TGCGCCAGCGGAGGACGGGGTTTGGCGGGGAAGACTGAAGCTTTCTTT
. | TRBJ1-5 | many | TRBV19 | CASSSFSGSLQPQHF | TGTGCCAGTAGTTCATTTTCAGGGTCGTTGCAGCCCCAGCATTTT
TRBD2 | TRBJ2-7 | many | TRBV6-1 | CATKAGGLYEQYF | TGTGCCACCAAAGCGGGAGGCCTCTACGAGCAGTACTTC
TRBD2 | TRBJ2-3 | . | TRBV12-5 | CASGLVYLAGGQPSTDTQYF | TGTGCTAGTGGTTTGGTCTATTTAGCGGGAGGCCAACCTAGCACAGATACGCAGTATTTT
. | TRBJ2-5 | . | TRBV3-1 | CASSQRGGTTQETQYF | TGTGCCAGCAGCCAGAGGGGGGGGACTACCCAAGAGACCCAGTACTTC
. | TRBJ2-7 | . | TRBV29-1 | CSAGTGPYEQYF | TGCAGCGCCGGGACGGGGCCCTACGAGCAGTACTTC
. | TRBJ2-2 | . | TRBV15 | CATSFGPDTGELFF | TGTGCCACCAGTTTCGGGCCAGACACCGGGGAGCTGTTTTTT
. | TRBJ1-2 | many | TRBV19 | CASSVQSDNNYGYTF | TGTGCCAGTAGTGTGCAGTCCGACAACAACTATGGCTACACCTTC
TRBD2 | TRBJ2-7 | . | TRBV7-9 | CASSDSGGYEQYF | TGTGCCAGTAGCGATAGCGGGGGCTACGAGCAGTACTTC
. | TRBJ1-5 | many | TRBV20-1 | CSASTGSNQPQHF | TGCAGTGCCAGCACAGGTAGCAATCAGCCCCAGCATTTT
. | TRBJ2-1 | few | TRBV11-1 | CASSLGDGMGNEQFF | TGTGCCAGCAGCTTAGGGGACGGCATGGGAAATGAGCAGTTCTTC
. | TRBJ1-1 | . | TRBV2 | CASSVHSTGVNTEAFF | TGTGCCAGCAGTGTCCATTCGACAGGAGTGAACACTGAAGCTTTCTTT
. | TRBJ2-7 | . | TRBV29-1 | CSSPQTDYEQYF | TGCAGCTCGCCCCAAACCGACTACGAGCAGTACTTC